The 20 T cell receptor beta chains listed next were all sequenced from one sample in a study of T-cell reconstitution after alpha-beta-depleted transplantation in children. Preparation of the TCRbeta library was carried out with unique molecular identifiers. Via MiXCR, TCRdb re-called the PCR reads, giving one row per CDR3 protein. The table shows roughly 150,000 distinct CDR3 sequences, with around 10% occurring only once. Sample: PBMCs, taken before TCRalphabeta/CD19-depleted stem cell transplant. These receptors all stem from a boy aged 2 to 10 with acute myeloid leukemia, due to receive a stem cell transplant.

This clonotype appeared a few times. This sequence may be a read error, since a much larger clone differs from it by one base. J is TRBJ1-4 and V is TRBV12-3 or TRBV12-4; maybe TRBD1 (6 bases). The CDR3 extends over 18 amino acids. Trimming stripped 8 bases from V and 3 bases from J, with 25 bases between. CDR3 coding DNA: TGTGCCAGCTGTCCCCTACCGGCAGAGAACAGGGCTAATGAAAAACTGTTTTTT. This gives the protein CASCPLPAENRANEKLFF.

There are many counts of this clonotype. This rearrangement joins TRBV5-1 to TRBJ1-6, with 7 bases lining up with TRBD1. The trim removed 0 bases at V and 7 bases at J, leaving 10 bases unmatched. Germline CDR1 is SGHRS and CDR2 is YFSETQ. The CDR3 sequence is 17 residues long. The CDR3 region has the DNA TGCGCCAGCAGCTTGGCTAGCCAGACAGGGACGAATTCACCCCTCCACTTT. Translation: CASSLASQTGTNSPLHF.

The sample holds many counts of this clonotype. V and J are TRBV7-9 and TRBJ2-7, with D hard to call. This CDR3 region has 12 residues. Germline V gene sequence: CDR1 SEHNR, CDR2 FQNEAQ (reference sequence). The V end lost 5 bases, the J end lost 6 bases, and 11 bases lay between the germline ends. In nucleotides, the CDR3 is TGTGCCAGCAGCCGAGAGACTTTCGAGCAGTACGTC. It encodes CASSRETFEQYV.

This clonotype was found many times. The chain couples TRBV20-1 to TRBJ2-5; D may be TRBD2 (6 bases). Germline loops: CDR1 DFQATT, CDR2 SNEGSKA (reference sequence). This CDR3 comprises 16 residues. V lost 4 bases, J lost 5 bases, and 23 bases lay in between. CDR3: CSATDNRDSSRETQYF. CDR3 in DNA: TGCAGTGCTACCGATAACCGGGACTCCAGTCGGGAGACCCAGTACTTC.

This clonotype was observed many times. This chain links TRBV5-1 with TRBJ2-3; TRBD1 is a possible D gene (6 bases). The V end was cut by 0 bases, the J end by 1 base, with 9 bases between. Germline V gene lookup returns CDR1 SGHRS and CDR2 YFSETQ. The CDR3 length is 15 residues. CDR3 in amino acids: CASSLAQGGTDTQYF. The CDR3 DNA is TGCGCCAGCAGCTTGGCACAGGGAGGCACAGATACGCAGTATTTT.

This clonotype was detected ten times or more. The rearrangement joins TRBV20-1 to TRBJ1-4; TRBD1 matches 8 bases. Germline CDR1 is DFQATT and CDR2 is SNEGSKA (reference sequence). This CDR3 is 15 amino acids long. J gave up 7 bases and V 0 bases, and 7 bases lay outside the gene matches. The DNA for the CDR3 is TGCAGTGCTAGAGAAACCGGGACAGGTAGTGAAAAACTGTTTTTT. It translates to CSARETGTGSEKLFF.

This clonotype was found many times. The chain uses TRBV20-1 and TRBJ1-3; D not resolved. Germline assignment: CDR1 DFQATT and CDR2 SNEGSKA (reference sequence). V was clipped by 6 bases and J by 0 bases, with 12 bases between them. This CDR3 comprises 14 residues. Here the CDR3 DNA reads TGCAGTGCACCGGACCGCAACTCTGGAAACACCATATATTTT. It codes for CSAPDRNSGNTIYF.

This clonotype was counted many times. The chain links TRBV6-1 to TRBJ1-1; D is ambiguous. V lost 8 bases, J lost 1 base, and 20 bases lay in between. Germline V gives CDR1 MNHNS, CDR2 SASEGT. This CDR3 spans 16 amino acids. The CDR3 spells CASLLGRLRWNTEAFF. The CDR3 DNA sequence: TGTGCCAGCCTCCTGGGCAGGCTGAGGTGGAACACTGAAGCTTTCTTT.

The CDR3 DNA sequence: TGCAGTGCGATCAAGACTAGCGGGAGTCCAGATACGCAGTATTTT. It is translated as CSAIKTSGSPDTQYF. This rearrangement joins TRBV20-1 to TRBJ2-3; TRBD2 matches 12 bases. J gave up 4 bases and V 6 bases, and 8 bases lay outside the gene matches. This CDR3 is built from 15 residues. Per the germline V gene, CDR1 is DFQATT and CDR2 is SNEGSKA (reference sequence).

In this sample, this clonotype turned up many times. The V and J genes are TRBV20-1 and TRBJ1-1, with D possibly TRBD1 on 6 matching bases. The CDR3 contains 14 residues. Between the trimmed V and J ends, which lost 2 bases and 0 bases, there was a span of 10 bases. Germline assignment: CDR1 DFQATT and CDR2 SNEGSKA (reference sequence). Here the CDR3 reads CSARSGGMNTEAFF. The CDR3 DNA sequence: TGCAGTGCTAGATCGGGGGGCATGAACACTGAAGCTTTCTTT.

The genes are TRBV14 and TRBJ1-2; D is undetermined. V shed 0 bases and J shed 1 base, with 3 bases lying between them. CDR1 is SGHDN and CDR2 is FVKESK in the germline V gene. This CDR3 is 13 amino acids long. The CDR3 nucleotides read TGTGCCAGCAGCCAAGACCATAACTATGGCTACACCTTC. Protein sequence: CASSQDHNYGYTF.

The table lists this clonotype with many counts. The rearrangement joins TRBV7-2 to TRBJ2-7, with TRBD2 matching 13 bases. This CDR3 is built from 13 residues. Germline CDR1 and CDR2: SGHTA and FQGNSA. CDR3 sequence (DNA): TGTGCCAGCAGCTCGGGACTAGCGGGGACCGGCACCGTC. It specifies CASSSGLAGTGTV.

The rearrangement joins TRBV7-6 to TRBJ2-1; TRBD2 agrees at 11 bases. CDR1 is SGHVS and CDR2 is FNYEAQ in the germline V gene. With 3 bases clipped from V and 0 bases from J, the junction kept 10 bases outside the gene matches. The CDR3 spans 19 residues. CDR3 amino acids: CASSFVLAGGISSYNEQFF. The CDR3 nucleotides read TGTGCCAGCAGCTTTGTCCTAGCGGGGGGTATAAGCTCCTACAATGAGCAGTTCTTC.

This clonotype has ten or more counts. CDR3 bases: TGCGCCAGCAGCCTTACCGTGGGGGGGCTTAATGAAAAACTGTTTTTT. Encoded protein: CASSLTVGGLNEKLFF. The V and J genes are TRBV5-1 and TRBJ1-4, with TRBD1 as a possible D gene (6 bases). The CDR3 is made up of 16 amino acids. Between the trimmed V and J ends, which lost 4 bases and 4 bases, there was a span of 17 bases. CDR1 is SGHRS, CDR2 YFSETQ, per germline.

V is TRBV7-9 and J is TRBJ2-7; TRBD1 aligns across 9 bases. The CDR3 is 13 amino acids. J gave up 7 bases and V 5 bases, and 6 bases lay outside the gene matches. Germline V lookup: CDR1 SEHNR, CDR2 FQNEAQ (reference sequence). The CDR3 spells CASSPRQGVEQYF. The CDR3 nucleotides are TGTGCCAGCAGCCCAAGACAGGGGGTAGAGCAGTACTTC.

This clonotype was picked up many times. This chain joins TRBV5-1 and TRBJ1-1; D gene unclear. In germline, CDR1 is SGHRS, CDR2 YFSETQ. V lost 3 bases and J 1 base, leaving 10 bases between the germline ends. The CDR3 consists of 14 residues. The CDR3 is CASSYGSGNTEAFF. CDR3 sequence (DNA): TGCGCCAGCAGCTACGGGTCGGGGAACACTGAAGCTTTCTTT.

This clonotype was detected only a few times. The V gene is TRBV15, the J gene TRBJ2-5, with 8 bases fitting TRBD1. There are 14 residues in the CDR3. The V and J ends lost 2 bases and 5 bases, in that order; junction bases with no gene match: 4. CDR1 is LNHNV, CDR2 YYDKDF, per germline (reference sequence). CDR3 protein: CATSRRTGGETQYF. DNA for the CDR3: TGTGCCACCAGCAGAAGAACAGGGGGGGAGACCCAGTACTTC.

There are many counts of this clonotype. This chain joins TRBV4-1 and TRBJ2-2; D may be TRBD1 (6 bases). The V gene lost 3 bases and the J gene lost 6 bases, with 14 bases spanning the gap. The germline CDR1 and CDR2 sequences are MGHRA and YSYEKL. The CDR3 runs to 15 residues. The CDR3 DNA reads TGCGCCAGCAGCCAGCACCAACAGGGAGCCGGGGAGCTGTTTTTT. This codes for CASSQHQQGAGELFF.

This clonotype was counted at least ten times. CDR3 sequence reads: CSARDGGGQGLIEQFF. DNA for the CDR3: TGCAGTGCTAGAGATGGGGGGGGACAGGGCCTTATAGAGCAGTTCTTC. V gene TRBV20-1 combines with J gene TRBJ2-1; 9 bases fit TRBD1. Germline CDR1 reads DFQATT; CDR2 reads SNEGSKA (reference sequence). The CDR3 sequence is 16 residues long. The J segment lost 10 bases and the V segment lost 0 bases, leaving 13 bases of the junction unmatched.

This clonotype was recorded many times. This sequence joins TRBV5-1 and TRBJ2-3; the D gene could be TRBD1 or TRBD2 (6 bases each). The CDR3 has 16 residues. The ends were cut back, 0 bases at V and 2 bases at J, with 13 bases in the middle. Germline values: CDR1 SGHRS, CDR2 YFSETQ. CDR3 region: CASSLDGGTNTDTQYF. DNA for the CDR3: TGCGCCAGCAGCTTGGACGGAGGGACAAACACAGATACGCAGTATTTT.